The clone carrying this T cell receptor (beta chain) was detected many times. The antigen is undetermined. The data originate from a study of early T cells in non-severe SARS-CoV-2 infection. Study information: Whole-blood bulk RNA, unsorted, was sequenced, and chains were unpaired.

CDR3 length: 15 amino acids. Deletions cut 6 bases from V and 3 bases from J, with 18 bases between. CDR1 MNHEY and CDR2 SVGEGT come from the germline V gene. Individual cDNA molecules carried attached unique molecular identifiers. TCRdb independently ran MiXCR on the 5' RACE reads; one entry per CDR3 protein. The sample includes over 90,000 distinct CDR3 sequences, under 15% of them seen just once. Findings and limits, study-wide: Private and CD4 specificities were missed by VDJdb matching, which favored anti-spike CD8 responses.

This receptor was taken from an adult who was a healthcare worker with PCR-confirmed SARS-CoV-2 infection or an uninfected control (not recorded which). The material sequenced was whole blood. The J gene is TRBJ2-7, the V gene TRBV6-2 or TRBV6-3; D is possibly TRBD2 (6 bases). CDR3 protein: CASSPRAGLLYEQYF. Here the CDR3 DNA reads TGTGCCAGCAGCCCCCGCGCGGGACTTCTCTACGAGCAGTACTTC.